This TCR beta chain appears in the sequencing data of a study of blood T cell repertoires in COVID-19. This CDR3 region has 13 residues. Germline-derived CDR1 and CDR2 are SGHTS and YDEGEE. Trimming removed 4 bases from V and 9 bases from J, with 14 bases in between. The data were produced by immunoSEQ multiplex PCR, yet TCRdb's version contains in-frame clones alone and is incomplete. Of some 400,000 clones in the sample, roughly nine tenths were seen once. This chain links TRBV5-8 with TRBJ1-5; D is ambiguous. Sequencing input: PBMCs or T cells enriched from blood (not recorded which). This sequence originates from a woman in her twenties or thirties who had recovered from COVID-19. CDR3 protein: CASSEGVGRPQHF. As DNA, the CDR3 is TGTGCCAGCAGCGAGGGCGTGGGGAGGCCCCAGCATTTT.